Listed here are 24 T cell receptor beta chains from one sample, sequenced in a study of molecular identifiers for immune sequencing clone quantification. TCRdb reprocessed the PCR reads via MiXCR and lists one record per CDR3 protein. The repertoire consists of about half a million distinct CDR3 sequences, with 20% to 25% occurring once and the leading ten covering about 0.8%. Sequencing used naive CD8+ T cells from blood, with Jurkat cell RNA spiked in. Subset reported: FACS-sorted CD8+CD4-CCR7+CD45RA+ naive T cells. Receptors originate from a human donor in good health. Some libraries in this study had Jurkat cell RNA spiked in.

CDR3 sequence: CSPILRGGSQQTQYF. CDR3 nucleotides: TGCAGTCCCATCCTAAGGGGCGGCTCTCAGCAGACCCAGTACTTC. V is TRBV20-1 and J is TRBJ2-5; possibly TRBD1 for D (5 bases). The V gene lost 8 bases and the J gene lost 6 bases, with 25 bases spanning the gap. The germline V gene has CDR1 DFQATT and CDR2 SNEGSKA (reference sequence). The CDR3 is made up of 15 amino acids.

Worth noting for this clonotype: A much more abundant neighbour one base away suggests this may be a read error. The chain recombines TRBV20-1 with TRBJ2-3; maybe TRBD2 (6 bases). The CDR3 has 16 amino acids. From germline, CDR1 is DFQATT and CDR2 SNEGSKA (reference sequence). Trimming took 1 base from V and 6 from J, leaving 20 bases between them. CDR3 DNA: TGCAGTGCTAGAGGTTCGGGGGAATTACGTTCGGATACGCAGTATTTT. Translation gives CSARGSGELRSDTQYF.

Ten or more counts support this clonotype. The gene calls are TRBV25-1 and TRBJ2-1, with D possibly being TRBD2 (5 bases). The CDR3 is made up of 13 amino acids. The V and J ends lost 4 bases and 5 bases respectively, with 9 bases between them. Germline values: CDR1 MGHDK, CDR2 SYGVNS. The CDR3 sequence: CASSVDGNNEQFF. The CDR3 bases are TGTGCCAGCAGTGTGGACGGGAACAATGAGCAGTTCTTC.

The chain carries TRBV6-1 and TRBJ2-5, with TRBD1 matching 9 bases. Germline V gene data show CDR1 as MNHNS and CDR2 as SASEGT. Losses at the gene ends were 6 bases for V and 2 bases for J; bases not matched to a gene: 7. The CDR3 runs 15 residues. CDR3 DNA: TGTGCCAGCAGGGACCCGGGACAGGGTCAAGAGACCCAGTACTTC. It encodes CASRDPGQGQETQYF.

This clonotype was seen more than once but under ten times. This rearrangement joins TRBV4-1 to TRBJ2-7; D is possibly TRBD1 or TRBD2 (5 bases each). The CDR3 runs 16 residues. V lost 0 bases and J 6 bases, leaving 18 bases between the germline ends. Germline CDR1 is MGHRA and CDR2 is YSYEKL. CDR3: CASSQDSMGRGAEQYF. The CDR3 DNA reads TGCGCCAGCAGCCAAGATTCAATGGGACGGGGCGCCGAGCAGTACTTC.

The chain is built from TRBV27 and TRBJ2-1; D may be TRBD1 (5 bases). Germline CDR1 and CDR2: MNHEY and SMNVEV (reference sequence). The CDR3 covers 17 residues. V was shortened by 5 bases and J by 4 bases, with 21 bases between the two germline ends. The CDR3 reads CASSPQTVLELYNEQFF. The DNA of the CDR3 is TGTGCCAGCAGTCCCCAGACAGTACTCGAGCTTTACAATGAGCAGTTCTTC.

A few counts support this clonotype. The gene calls are TRBV4-3 and TRBJ2-7; the match to TRBD2 covers 10 bases. Germline V lookup: CDR1 LGHNA, CDR2 YSLEER. The ends lost 4 bases at V and 3 bases at J; junction bases unmatched: 3. The CDR3 sequence is 14 residues long. CDR3 residues: CASSPGLAFYEQYF. In DNA form, the CDR3 reads TGCGCCAGCAGCCCGGGACTAGCGTTCTACGAGCAGTACTTC.

Many counts were recorded for this clonotype. The gene calls are TRBV6-1 and TRBJ2-3, with D hard to call. V dropped 2 bases and J dropped 0 bases, with 12 bases sitting between them. Per germline, CDR1 MNHNS and CDR2 SASEGT. The CDR3 covers 16 residues. CDR3 region: CASSESGVTSTDTQYF. The CDR3 nucleotides read TGTGCCAGCAGTGAATCAGGAGTAACTAGCACAGATACGCAGTATTTT.

This chain links TRBV5-1 with TRBJ2-7, with unresolved D. CDR1 and CDR2 (germline): SGHRS, YFSETQ. With 1 base removed from V and 5 bases from J, the gap between germline ends came to 10 bases. The CDR3 is 13 residues long. The CDR3 DNA sequence: TGCGCCAGCAGCTTGCTCCTAAGGGACGAGCAGTACTTC. Its protein product is CASSLLLRDEQYF.

Details on this clonotype: A much bigger clone sits one base away, suggesting this may be a read error. V usage is TRBV2 and J usage is TRBJ1-1, with 11 bases fitting TRBD1. Germline CDR1 SNHLY, CDR2 FYNNEI. Trimming removed 7 bases from V and 2 bases from J; junction bases left unmatched: 6. This CDR3 region has 15 residues. The CDR3 region has the DNA TGTGCCAGCATCCCGGGACAGGGGGTTAACACTGAAGCTTTCTTT. Protein sequence: CASIPGQGVNTEAFF.

This clonotype occurred many times. The CDR3, as DNA: TGTGCCTGGTTTTCTTCTTACGAGACCCAGTACTTC. Its translation: CAWFSSYETQYF. V gene TRBV30 combines with J gene TRBJ2-5; D ambiguous. The length of the CDR3 is 12 residues. CDR1 is GTSNPN, CDR2 SVGIG, per germline (reference sequence). The V gene lost 5 bases and the J gene lost 5 bases, with 12 bases spanning the gap.

In this sample, this clonotype turned up many times. The chain is built from TRBV7-9 and TRBJ2-5; 8 bases map to TRBD2. This CDR3 spans 16 amino acids. The germline CDR1 and CDR2 sequences are SEHNR and FQNEAQ (reference sequence). V gave up 5 bases and J gave up 4 bases; unmatched junction bases: 12. The CDR3 coding sequence is TGTGCCAGCAGCGGAGGGTACGGGGGGGCTTCAGAGACCCAGTACTTC. Translation: CASSGGYGGASETQYF. Looking up the rest from reference TRBV7-9 and TRBJ2-5 gives the full variable domain: DTGVSQNPRHKITKRGQNVTFRCDPISEHNRLYWYRQTLGQGPEFLTYFQNEAQLEKSRLLSDRFSAERPKGSFSTLEIQRTEQGDSAMYLCASSGGYGGASETQYFGPGTRLLVL.

This clonotype was seen more than once but under ten times. This sequence joins TRBV28 and TRBJ2-3; TRBD1 matches 8 bases. Trimming removed 4 bases from V and 5 bases from J; junction bases left unmatched: 8. Germline V gene lookup returns CDR1 MDHEN and CDR2 SYDVKM. There are 15 residues in the CDR3. This CDR3 is CASSWSPGGQDTQYF. The CDR3 bases are TGTGCCAGCAGTTGGTCCCCAGGGGGCCAAGATACGCAGTATTTT. Full variable domain (remainder filled in from reference TRBV28 and TRBJ2-3): DVKVTQSSRYLVKRTGEKVFLECVQDMDHENMFWYRQDPGLGLRLIYFSYDVKMKEKGDIPEGYSVSREKKERFSLILESASTNQTSMYLCASSWSPGGQDTQYFGPGTRLTVL.

This clonotype has ten or more counts. The chain joins TRBV7-6 to TRBJ2-5; 7 bases are shared with TRBD1. The CDR3 length is 15 residues. Germline V lookup: CDR1 SGHVS, CDR2 FNYEAQ. Unmatched junction bases numbered 6, after V lost 5 bases and J lost 0 bases. The CDR3 sequence: CASSLTGFDQETQYF. The CDR3 bases are TGTGCCAGCAGCCTGACAGGGTTTGACCAAGAGACCCAGTACTTC.

Comment on this clonotype: A read error is possible here, since a much larger clone lies one base away. The rearrangement joins TRBV4-3 to TRBJ2-7; no definite D call. V was pared by 0 bases and J by 7 bases, with 16 bases between. Germline lookup yields CDR1 LGHNA and CDR2 YSLEER. CDR3 length: 15 amino acids. The CDR3 nucleotides are TGCGCCAGCAGCCAAGATATCGGGTTTCTCCCGGAGCAGTACTTC. Its protein is CASSQDIGFLPEQYF.

This clonotype was seen only a few times. One end of the junction fails to match germline, which may point to a read error. The V gene is TRBV5-3, the J gene TRBJ2-3; the match to TRBD2 covers 12 bases. TRBV5-3 falls under the ORF class, with uncertain function. This CDR3 has 16 residues. CDR3 coding DNA: TGTGCCAGCAGCTTCCCTAGCGGGGGGGCACCAGATACGCAGTATTTT. Translation gives CASSFPSGGAPDTQYF.

This clonotype was detected only a few times. The J gene is TRBJ2-1, the V gene TRBV7-9; 9 bases map to TRBD2. V lost 1 base to trimming and J lost 8 bases; unmatched junction nucleotides: 6. CDR1 is SEHNR, CDR2 FQNEAQ, per germline (reference sequence). The CDR3 sequence is 15 residues long. The CDR3 is CASSLELAGEDEQFF. CDR3 DNA sequence: TGTGCCAGCAGCTTAGAGTTAGCGGGGGAGGATGAGCAGTTCTTC.

This clonotype has only a few counts. The DNA of the CDR3 is TGTGCCAGTAGTATAGGGGGGAGCACTGAAGCTTTCTTT. Translated: CASSIGGSTEAFF. The chain uses TRBV19 and TRBJ1-1; TRBD1 is a possible D gene (5 bases). Germline loops: CDR1 LNHDA, CDR2 SQIVND (reference sequence). V lost 1 base to trimming and J lost 4 bases, with 7 bases between them. The CDR3 is 13 amino acids.

This clonotype has at least ten counts. J is TRBJ2-7 and V is TRBV11-2; no clear D gene. The CDR3 has 13 residues. Between the trimmed V and J ends, which lost 3 bases and 4 bases, there was a span of 10 bases. CDR1 and CDR2 from the germline V gene are SGHAT and FQNNGV. Here the CDR3 reads CASSLGSPYEQYF. The DNA for the CDR3 is TGTGCCAGCAGCTTGGGCAGCCCGTACGAGCAGTACTTC.

This clonotype came up a few times. The rearrangement uses TRBV20-1 and TRBJ2-7; 9 bases are shared with TRBD2. Losses at the gene ends were 0 bases for V and 4 bases for J; bases not matched to a gene: 13. This CDR3 spans 17 amino acids. Germline CDR1 DFQATT, CDR2 SNEGSKA (reference sequence). CDR3 in DNA: TGCAGTGCTAGAGACACGCGGTCCGGGCTAGCGGGGTACGAGCAGTACTTC. Its protein product is CSARDTRSGLAGYEQYF.

The chain carries TRBV6-1 and TRBJ1-1; a possible D gene is TRBD1 (5 bases). CDR1 MNHNS and CDR2 SASEGT come from the germline V gene. Trimming shortened V by 4 bases and J by 4 bases, and 22 bases separated the two germline ends. CDR3 length: 17 residues. The CDR3 is CASSGGWDETSFTEAFF. CDR3 bases: TGTGCCAGCAGTGGCGGCTGGGACGAAACGTCCTTCACTGAAGCTTTCTTT.

This clonotype was observed a handful of times. The V call is TRBV6-5, the J call TRBJ2-7, with D possibly being TRBD2 (5 bases). The CDR3 sequence is 14 residues long. V lost 4 bases and J lost 4, with 14 bases in between. CDR1 is MNHEY and CDR2 is SVGAGI in the germline V gene. The CDR3 protein is CASSSGGDLYEQYF. CDR3 nucleotides: TGTGCCAGCAGTTCCGGAGGTGACTTATACGAGCAGTACTTC.

V usage is TRBV19 and J usage is TRBJ2-7; D is undetermined. Germline CDR1 reads LNHDA; CDR2 reads SQIVND (reference sequence). Deletions cut 6 bases from V and 4 bases from J, with 10 bases between. This CDR3 comprises 12 residues. The CDR3 sequence is CASSNVGYEQYF. The DNA for the CDR3 is TGTGCCAGTAGCAACGTGGGGTACGAGCAGTACTTC.

This clonotype has a count of ten or more. The chain recombines TRBV13 with TRBJ2-3; 10 bases map to TRBD2. Germline CDR1 and CDR2: PRHDT and FYEKMQ (reference sequence). The CDR3 is 16 residues long. Trimming cost V 2 bases and J 4 bases; bases outside gene matches: 6. The CDR3 coding sequence is TGTGCCAGCAGCTTAACAGCGGGGGGGCTCGCAGATACGCAGTATTTT. It codes for CASSLTAGGLADTQYF.